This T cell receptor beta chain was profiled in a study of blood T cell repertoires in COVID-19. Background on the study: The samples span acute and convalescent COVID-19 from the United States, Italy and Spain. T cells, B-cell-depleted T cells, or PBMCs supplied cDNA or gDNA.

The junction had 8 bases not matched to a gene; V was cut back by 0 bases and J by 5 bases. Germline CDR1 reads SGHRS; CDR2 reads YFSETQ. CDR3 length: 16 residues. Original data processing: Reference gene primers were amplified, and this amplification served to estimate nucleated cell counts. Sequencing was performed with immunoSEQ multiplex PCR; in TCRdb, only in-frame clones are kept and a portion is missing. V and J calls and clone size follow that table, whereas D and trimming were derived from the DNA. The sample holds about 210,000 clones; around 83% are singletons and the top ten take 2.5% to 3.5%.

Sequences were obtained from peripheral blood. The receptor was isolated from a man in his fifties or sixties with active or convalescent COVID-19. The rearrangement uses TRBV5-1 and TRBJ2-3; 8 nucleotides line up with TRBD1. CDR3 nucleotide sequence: TGCGCCAGCAGCTTGGCGAGACAGGGGACAAGAGATACGCAGTATTTT. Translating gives CASSLARQGTRDTQYF. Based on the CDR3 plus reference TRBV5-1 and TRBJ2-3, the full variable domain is KAGVTQTPRYLIKTRGQQVTLSCSPISGHRSVSWYQQTPGQGLQFLFEYFSETQRNKGNFPGRFSGRQFSNSRSEMNVSTLELGDSALYLCASSLARQGTRDTQYFGPGTRLTVL.